This T cell receptor beta chain was captured by sequencing in a study of cytotoxic CD8 clonotypes in ibrutinib-treated CLL. Turning to this clone: The antigen remains undetermined.

CDR1 MNHEY and CDR2 SVGAGI come from the germline V gene. The CDR3 contains 15 residues. J lost 1 base, V lost 6 bases, and 3 bases had no gene match. Findings of the study overall: Baseline levels were approached again at progression, after clonality had risen at ibrutinib response.

Target depth was 1 in 200,000 to 1 in 1 million T cells, about 10x per clonotype. Sequenced by immunoSEQ multiplex PCR; TCRdb stores in-frame clones only, minus some. The repertoire consists of over 70,000 clones, with around 84% occurring once and the leading ten covering around 5%. The source material was PBMCs, sampled before ibrutinib treatment. This receptor was obtained from a human donor with chronic lymphocytic leukemia. The chain links TRBV6-5 to TRBJ2-4; 10 nucleotides match TRBD1. The CDR3 sequence: CASRRQGAAKNIQYF. In DNA, the CDR3 is TGTGCCAGCAGAAGACAGGGGGCGGCCAAAAACATTCAGTACTTC.